These 9 T cell receptor beta chains were sequenced from one sample in a study of control samples from healthy donors and cancer patients. The table came from immunoSEQ multiplex PCR; TCRdb's copy has only in-frame clones and leaves some out. The table has roughly 180,000 clones, around 93% seen once. Source material: blood. The receptors were gathered from a woman in her sixties or seventies in good health.

The chain is built from TRBV4-3 and TRBJ2-2, with 8 bases fitting TRBD1. CDR3 length equals 17 residues. The J segment lost 8 bases and the V segment lost 0 bases, leaving 11 bases of the junction unmatched. Germline V gives CDR1 LGHNA, CDR2 YSLEER. CDR3 loop: CASSQDFAGGLGGELFF. CDR3 nucleotide sequence: TGCGCCAGCAGCCAAGATTTCGCAGGGGGCTTAGGTGGGGAGCTGTTTTTT.

The chain carries TRBV9 and TRBJ2-4; either TRBD1 or TRBD2 may fit D (6 bases each). Germline loops: CDR1 SGDLS, CDR2 YYNGEE. The CDR3 sequence is 14 residues long. V was clipped by 4 bases and J by 3 bases, with 11 bases between them. CDR3 loop: CASSPEGGKNIQYF. The CDR3, as DNA: TGTGCCAGCAGCCCCGAGGGGGGCAAAAACATTCAGTACTTC. Full variable domain (outside the CDR3, taken from reference TRBV9 and TRBJ2-4): DSGVTQTPKHLITATGQRVTLRCSPRSGDLSVYWYQQSLDQGLQFLIQYYNGEERAKGNILERFSAQQFPDLHSELNLSSLELGDSALYFCASSPEGGKNIQYFGAGTRLSVL.

This clone was detected only once. This sequence joins TRBV5-1 and TRBJ1-5, with D uncertain. This CDR3 has 14 residues. V lost 4 bases and J lost 0, with 8 bases in between. Looked up from germline, CDR1 is SGHRS and CDR2 is YFSETQ. The CDR3 sequence is CASSPDGSNQPQHF. The CDR3, as DNA: TGCGCCAGCAGCCCGGACGGTAGCAATCAGCCCCAGCATTTT.

This chain uses TRBV2 with TRBJ1-2; D gene unclear. CDR3 length: 11 residues. Germline V CDR1 and CDR2: SNHLY, FYNNEI. The V end was cut by 3 bases, the J end by 8 bases, with 7 bases between. In DNA, the CDR3 is TGTGCCAGCAGTGATGGGGAGGGCTACACCTTC. It codes for CASSDGEGYTF.

This chain links TRBV7-3 with TRBJ2-3; no firm D call. Germline V lookup: CDR1 SGHTA, CDR2 FQGTGA. Trimming shortened V by 5 bases and J by 6 bases, and 9 bases separated the two germline ends. CDR3 length: 12 residues. DNA of the CDR3: TGTGCCAGCAGCCCGCTTAAGGATACGCAGTATTTT. Amino acid sequence: CASSPLKDTQYF.

J is TRBJ2-1 and V is TRBV25-1; tentative D call: TRBD1 (5 bases). Germline V gene sequence: CDR1 MGHDK, CDR2 SYGVNS. The CDR3 is made up of 17 amino acids. V gave up 3 bases and J gave up 9 bases, with 24 bases separating them. CDR3: CASSDTGRGSDNGEQFF. The CDR3 bases are TGTGCCAGCAGTGATACGGGTAGGGGATCGGACAATGGTGAGCAGTTCTTC.

This chain uses TRBV19 with TRBJ1-4; TRBD1 matches at 11 bases. Germline V gives CDR1 LNHDA, CDR2 SQIVND (reference sequence). The CDR3 is 14 residues long. The J segment lost 7 bases and the V segment lost 9 bases, leaving 7 bases of the junction unmatched. The CDR3 DNA reads TGTGCCAGCACCCCCGGGACAGGGGGTGAAAAACTGTTTTTT. Translated: CASTPGTGGEKLFF.

The CDR3 sequence is CASSQETSGGATNYGYTF. The CDR3 DNA reads TGTGCCAGCAGCCAAGAAACTTCAGGGGGCGCAACTAACTATGGCTACACCTTC. This chain connects TRBV3-1 (or the pseudogene TRBV3-2) to TRBJ1-2; TRBD1 matches 8 bases. J lost 0 bases, V lost 0 bases, and 9 bases had no gene match. The CDR3 is made up of 18 amino acids. Germline CDR1 LGHDT, CDR2 YNNKEL (reference sequence).

The gene calls are TRBV25-1 and TRBJ1-2; D call uncertain. V shed 4 bases and J shed 4 bases, with 16 bases lying between them. This CDR3 region has 15 residues. Germline-derived CDR1 and CDR2 are MGHDK and SYGVNS. For the CDR3, the DNA is TGTGCCAGCAGTGGGGGAGGCAGGACGGTCTATGGCTACACCTTC. This sequence encodes CASSGGGRTVYGYTF.